Each of the 32 T cell receptor beta chains below was sequenced from the same sample in a study of naive and memory T cell subsets. An oligonucleotide containing a UMI was ligated to the 3' end of TCR cDNA. Amplification of ligated cDNA took four PCR rounds with SP2 and nested alpha and beta constant primers. TCRdb re-called the 5' RACE reads through MiXCR, storing one row per CDR3 protein. This table has approximately 58,000 distinct CDR3 sequences, roughly 7% appearing once. The source of these receptors is a male donor in good health.

This clonotype came up many times. V is TRBV6-2 or TRBV6-3 and J is TRBJ1-1, with 8 nucleotides matching TRBD1. The CDR3 loop spans 13 amino acids. J gave up 1 base and V 8 bases, and 3 bases lay outside the gene matches. Germline V CDR1 and CDR2: MNHEY, SVGEGT. CDR3 nucleotides: TGTGCCAGCTCGGGACAGGAGAACACTGAAGCTTTCTTT. It is translated as CASSGQENTEAFF.

On this clonotype itself: A much bigger clone sits one base away, suggesting this may be a read error. The CDR3 end shows no conserved phenylalanine or tryptophan, and so a read error is likely. The chain joins TRBV10-3 to TRBJ1-1; 10 nucleotides agree with TRBD1. This CDR3 has 13 residues. With 8 bases clipped from V and 5 bases from J, the junction kept 5 bases outside the gene matches. Looked up from germline, CDR1 is ENHRY and CDR2 is SYGVKD. CDR3 residues: CAIDRGRDTEAFL. The CDR3 DNA reads TGTGCCATCGACAGGGGGCGAGATACTGAAGCTTTCCTT.

At least ten counts were recorded for this clonotype. The V and J genes are TRBV6-5 and TRBJ2-3, with 8 bases lining up with TRBD2. With V trimmed by 0 bases and J by 6 bases, 5 bases remained unmatched. The CDR3 sequence is 15 residues long. Germline V gene lookup returns CDR1 MNHEY and CDR2 SVGAGI. The CDR3 sequence is CASSYSTSVGDTQYF. DNA of the CDR3: TGTGCCAGCAGTTACTCGACTAGCGTGGGGGATACGCAGTATTTT.

This clonotype was recorded once. The J gene is TRBJ2-2, the V gene TRBV19; D gene ambiguous. Germline loops: CDR1 LNHDA, CDR2 SQIVND (reference sequence). V dropped 0 bases and J dropped 5 bases, with 10 bases sitting between them. This CDR3 has 15 residues. In nucleotides, the CDR3 is TGTGCCAGTAGTATAGAACAACCCTCTACCGGGGAGCTGTTTTTT. Amino acid sequence: CASSIEQPSTGELFF.

There are a few counts of this clonotype. The chain employs TRBV11-2 and TRBJ2-1; the match to TRBD2 covers 7 bases. The V and J ends lost 5 bases and 10 bases, in that order; junction bases with no gene match: 5. Germline CDR1 SGHAT, CDR2 FQNNGV. The CDR3 has 12 amino acids. DNA for the CDR3: TGTGCCAGCAGCCTTAGCGGGCTAGAGCAGTTCTTC. Residues: CASSLSGLEQFF.

This clonotype was seen repeatedly, ten times or more. V gene TRBV11-1 combines with J gene TRBJ1-1, with D uncertain. The CDR3 is 12 amino acids. V dropped 7 bases and J dropped 7 bases, with 13 bases sitting between them. Looked up from germline, CDR1 is SGHAT and CDR2 is FQDESV (reference sequence). The CDR3 loop reads CASTNLGFEAFF. CDR3 DNA sequence: TGTGCCAGCACCAATTTGGGATTTGAAGCTTTCTTT.

By frequency in the sample, this clonotype is medium-sized. The chain joins TRBV10-2 to TRBJ2-1, with 8 bases identical to TRBD2. CDR1 WSHSY and CDR2 SAAADI come from the germline V gene. The length of the CDR3 is 14 residues. V shed 7 bases and J 9 bases; nucleotides not matched to a gene: 11. As DNA, the CDR3 is TGCGCCAGCACGGGGGGGGGTCCATCGTTTGAGCAGTTCTTC. As protein: CASTGGGPSFEQFF.

This clonotype was counted between two and nine times. This chain links TRBV19 with TRBJ1-2; D is perhaps TRBD1 (5 bases). Germline-derived CDR1 and CDR2 are LNHDA and SQIVND (reference sequence). There are 14 residues in the CDR3. V lost 4 bases and J 8 bases, leaving 17 bases between the germline ends. This chain's CDR3 is CASSRPGQGWGYTF. DNA of the CDR3: TGTGCCAGTAGTAGACCCGGCCAGGGCTGGGGCTACACCTTC.

The V and J genes are TRBV6-5 and TRBJ2-7; TRBD2 agrees at 7 bases. The CDR3 is 14 residues long. The V segment lost 5 bases and the J segment 5 bases; nucleotides outside the gene matches: 9. The germline gives CDR1 MNHEY, CDR2 SVGAGI. The chain's CDR3 is CASSNRLALHEQYF. DNA for the CDR3: TGTGCCAGCAGTAACAGACTAGCTTTACACGAGCAGTACTTC.

This clonotype was seen a few times. The chain joins TRBV6-6 to TRBJ1-2; D not resolved. This CDR3 is built from 13 residues. Trimming cost V 5 bases and J 8 bases, with 15 bases left between them. Germline V gene data show CDR1 as MNHNY and CDR2 as SVGAGI (reference sequence). The CDR3 spells CASSPNGLGGYTF. The CDR3 coding sequence is TGTGCCAGCAGTCCCAACGGGCTGGGAGGCTACACCTTC.

This clonotype has only a few counts. The chain links TRBV7-7 to TRBJ2-5, with TRBD1 matching over 9 bases. This CDR3 has 14 amino acids. The germline gives CDR1 SSHAT, CDR2 FNYEAQ (reference sequence). With V trimmed by 5 bases and J by 4 bases, 5 bases remained unmatched. CDR3: CASSARQGGETQYF. The CDR3 coding sequence is TGTGCCAGCAGCGCTAGACAGGGGGGAGAGACCCAGTACTTC.

Ten or more counts support this clonotype. This chain joins TRBV14 and TRBJ2-1; no firm D call. The germline CDR1 and CDR2 sequences are SGHDN and FVKESK. Between the trimmed V and J ends, which lost 0 bases and 9 bases, there was a span of 21 bases. CDR3 length: 17 amino acids. The DNA of the CDR3 is TGTGCCAGCAGCCAAGAATGGTTGGGTCTTCAAGACACTGAGCAGTTCTTC. Its protein is CASSQEWLGLQDTEQFF. Together with reference TRBV14 and TRBJ2-1, the CDR3 gives the full variable domain: EAGVTQFPSHSVIEKGQTVTLRCDPISGHDNLYWYRRVMGKEIKFLLHFVKESKQDESGMPNNRFLAERTGGTYSTLKVQPAELEDSGVYFCASSQEWLGLQDTEQFFGPGTRLTVL.

This clonotype has at least ten counts. This chain uses TRBV20-1 with TRBJ1-3; maybe TRBD1 (6 bases). The CDR3 consists of 11 residues. V was trimmed by 1 base and J by 16 bases, leaving 14 bases between them. Germline loops: CDR1 DFQATT, CDR2 SNEGSKA (reference sequence). This CDR3 reads CSARGTEPAYF. As DNA, the CDR3 is TGCAGTGCTAGAGGGACAGAACCTGCCTATTTT.

There are many counts of this clonotype. The gene calls are TRBV2 and TRBJ2-3, with TRBD2 matching 13 bases. J gave up 3 bases and V 0 bases, and 3 bases lay outside the gene matches. The CDR3 spans 17 residues. Germline lookup yields CDR1 SNHLY and CDR2 FYNNEI. In DNA, the CDR3 is TGTGCCAGCAGTGAAGCTACGACTAGCGGGGGGACAGATACGCAGTATTTT. Protein product: CASSEATTSGGTDTQYF. Looking up the rest from reference TRBV2 and TRBJ2-3 gives the full variable domain: EPEVTQTPSHQVTQMGQEVILRCVPISNHLYFYWYRQILGQKVEFLVSFYNNEISEKSEIFDDQFSVERPDGSNFTLKIRSTKLEDSAMYFCASSEATTSGGTDTQYFGPGTRLTVL.

In this sample, this clonotype turned up many times. This chain uses TRBV6-5 with TRBJ2-2; 7 nucleotides match TRBD2. The germline V gene has CDR1 MNHEY and CDR2 SVGAGI. CDR3 length: 15 residues. V lost 6 bases, J lost 6 bases, and 10 bases stayed unmatched. CDR3 amino acids: CASSSVTSLAGELFF. The CDR3 region has the DNA TGTGCCAGCAGCTCTGTGACTAGCTTGGCCGGGGAGCTGTTTTTT.

The chain recombines TRBV27 with TRBJ2-7; D not certain. There are 11 residues in the CDR3. The germline CDR1 and CDR2 sequences are MNHEY and SMNVEV (reference sequence). The V and J ends lost 6 bases and 6 bases respectively, with 9 bases between them. CDR3 DNA: TGTGCCAGCAGACAACTTCCCGAGCAGTACTTC. As protein: CASRQLPEQYF.

The gene calls are TRBV20-1 and TRBJ2-5, with a possible D match to TRBD1 (6 bases). CDR1 DFQATT and CDR2 SNEGSKA come from the germline V gene (reference sequence). Trimming took 3 bases from V and 3 from J, leaving 11 bases between them. The CDR3 is 13 residues long. The CDR3 sequence: CSARGTLKETQYF. The DNA of the CDR3 is TGCAGTGCTAGGGGGACACTTAAAGAGACCCAGTACTTC.

The chain employs TRBV10-1 and TRBJ2-7; 7 positions agree with TRBD2. This CDR3 region has 12 residues. Losses at the gene ends were 6 bases for V and 6 bases for J; bases not matched to a gene: 5. The germline V gene encodes CDR1 WNHNN and CDR2 SYGVQD (reference sequence). The CDR3 reads CASRTPGGEQYF. CDR3 bases: TGCGCCAGCAGGACACCGGGGGGCGAGCAGTACTTC.

This clonotype showed up many times. This chain links TRBV9 with TRBJ1-1; D is perhaps TRBD1 (5 bases). V was trimmed by 0 bases and J by 7 bases, leaving 10 bases between them. This CDR3 is 13 amino acids long. The germline V gene has CDR1 SGDLS and CDR2 YYNGEE. CDR3 region: CASSVAETVEAFF. The CDR3 nucleotides read TGTGCCAGCAGCGTAGCGGAGACAGTTGAAGCTTTCTTT.

This clonotype appeared a few times. The rearrangement links TRBV20-1 to TRBJ1-5, with 8 bases aligning to TRBD1. The CDR3 has 14 amino acids. J was trimmed by 4 bases and V by 6 bases; bases with no gene match: 8. The germline gives CDR1 DFQATT, CDR2 SNEGSKA (reference sequence). Here the CDR3 reads CSARTGLGNQPQHF. Written as DNA, the CDR3 is TGCAGTGCCCGGACAGGGCTGGGGAATCAGCCCCAGCATTTT.

In this sample, this clonotype turned up many times. In DNA, the CDR3 is TGTGCCAGCAGTTCCGCCTACGAGCAGTACTTC. Protein: CASSSAYEQYF. The chain joins TRBV27 to TRBJ2-7; D gene unclear. This CDR3 contains 11 residues. Germline-derived CDR1 and CDR2 are MNHEY and SMNVEV (reference sequence). The V end was cut by 4 bases, the J end by 2 bases, with 3 bases between.

The rearrangement uses TRBV18 and TRBJ2-3; no clear D. The CDR3 spans 15 residues. Germline V gene lookup returns CDR1 KGHSH and CDR2 LQKENI. V lost 3 bases and J 3 bases, leaving 13 bases between the germline ends. CDR3 in DNA: TGTGCCAGCTCACCGAGGCTCCACGGTACAGATACGCAGTATTTT. This gives the protein CASSPRLHGTDTQYF. Variable domain in full (rest from reference TRBV18 and TRBJ2-3): NAGVMQNPRHLVRRRGQEARLRCSPMKGHSHVYWYRQLPEEGLKFMVYLQKENIIDESGMPKERFSAEFPKEGPSILRIQQVVRGDSAAYFCASSPRLHGTDTQYFGPGTRLTVL.

In its sample, this clonotype was seen many times. The chain uses TRBV6-5 and TRBJ2-3; 10 positions agree with TRBD2. The J segment lost 5 bases and the V segment lost 4 bases, leaving 9 bases of the junction unmatched. The CDR3 sequence is 16 residues long. Per germline, CDR1 MNHEY and CDR2 SVGAGI. In DNA form, the CDR3 reads TGTGCCAGCAGTTTGAGCGGGGGGGAAACGGGAGATACGCAGTATTTT. Amino acids: CASSLSGGETGDTQYF.

This clonotype was found many times. V and J are TRBV20-1 and TRBJ2-3; 11 nucleotides agree with TRBD1. The CDR3 loop spans 14 amino acids. Germline-derived CDR1 and CDR2 are DFQATT and SNEGSKA (reference sequence). Here the CDR3 reads CTSQKGQGVDTQYF. CDR3 nucleotides: TGCACCTCTCAAAAGGGACAGGGGGTAGATACGCAGTATTTT.

This clonotype was counted many times. CDR3 region: CASSSRDRLSGANVLTF. The CDR3 DNA follows: TGTGCCAGCAGCTCCCGGGACAGACTCTCTGGGGCCAACGTCCTGACTTTC. V gene TRBV3-1 combines with J gene TRBJ2-6, with 7 bases aligning to TRBD1. V gave up 5 bases and J gave up 0 bases; unmatched junction bases: 7. This CDR3 is 17 amino acids long. Germline CDR1 reads LGHDT; CDR2 reads YNNKEL (reference sequence).

V gene TRBV5-1 combines with J gene TRBJ2-6; D call uncertain. V gave up 4 bases and J gave up 4 bases, with 12 bases separating them. Germline CDR1 SGHRS, CDR2 YFSETQ. This CDR3 has 15 amino acids. The CDR3 DNA reads as TGCGCCAGCAGCATACAGATGTGGGGGGCCAACGTCCTGACTTTC. Its translation: CASSIQMWGANVLTF.

The CDR3 loop reads CASSLAGTPGYGYTF. CDR3 DNA: TGTGCCAGCAGCTTAGCCGGGACGCCGGGCTATGGCTACACCTTC. The chain combines TRBV7-9 with TRBJ1-2; TRBD1 is a possible D gene (5 bases). V was pared by 0 bases and J by 4 bases, with 12 bases between. Germline values: CDR1 SEHNR, CDR2 FQNEAQ (reference sequence). The CDR3 length is 15 residues.

The chain recombines TRBV19 with TRBJ1-5; possibly TRBD1 for D (6 bases). CDR3 length: 16 amino acids. V lost 3 bases and J lost 0, with 12 bases in between. In germline, CDR1 is LNHDA, CDR2 SQIVND (reference sequence). DNA of the CDR3: TGTGCCAGTAGTATTTGGACAGTTTATAGCAATCAGCCCCAGCATTTT. It is translated as CASSIWTVYSNQPQHF. The full variable domain, its missing parts supplied by reference TRBV19 and TRBJ1-5, is DGGITQSPKYLFRKEGQNVTLSCEQNLNHDAMYWYRQDPGQGLRLIYYSQIVNDFQKGDIAEGYSVSREKKESFPLTVTSAQKNPTAFYLCASSIWTVYSNQPQHFGDGTRLSIL.

The chain carries TRBV20-1 and TRBJ2-3; D might be TRBD1 or TRBD2, each matching 5 bases. There are 16 residues in the CDR3. V lost 0 bases and J lost 2, with 15 bases in between. Looked up from germline, CDR1 is DFQATT and CDR2 is SNEGSKA (reference sequence). The CDR3 DNA sequence: TGCAGTGCTAGAGATGGTACCGGGACGGTCACAGATACGCAGTATTTT. Its translation: CSARDGTGTVTDTQYF.

This chain joins TRBV5-1 and TRBJ1-3, with D possibly TRBD1 on 6 matching bases. Germline CDR1 and CDR2: SGHRS and YFSETQ. Trimming cost V 3 bases and J 4 bases, with 14 bases left between them. This CDR3 has 15 amino acids. The CDR3 reads CASSSGAPWGNTIYF. The CDR3 DNA reads TGCGCCAGCAGCTCGGGGGCTCCGTGGGGAAACACCATATATTTT. Full variable domain (outside the CDR3, taken from reference TRBV5-1 and TRBJ1-3): KAGVTQTPRYLIKTRGQQVTLSCSPISGHRSVSWYQQTPGQGLQFLFEYFSETQRNKGNFPGRFSGRQFSNSRSEMNVSTLELGDSALYLCASSSGAPWGNTIYFGEGSWLTVV.

About this clonotype: The junction differs from germline at one of its ends, possibly a read error. The chain carries TRBV7-8 and TRBJ2-1; D not resolved. Germline CDR1 and CDR2: SGHVS and FQNEAQ. The CDR3 spans 10 residues. In DNA, the CDR3 is TGTGCCAGCAGTTATGACCCACCCCGCTTC. This encodes CASSYDPPRF.

This clonotype was detected ten times or more. Here the CDR3 reads CASRWLADQYEQYF. The CDR3, as DNA: TGCGCCAGCAGATGGCTAGCGGACCAATACGAGCAGTACTTC. The rearrangement links TRBV5-1 to TRBJ2-7; TRBD2 matches 7 bases. This CDR3 has 14 amino acids. Germline V lookup: CDR1 SGHRS, CDR2 YFSETQ. Trimming took 5 bases from V and 4 from J; bases not matched to a gene: 9.